The entry below gives a single T cell receptor beta chain sequence along with its context. Clones were read by immunoSEQ multiplex PCR, and TCRdb kept only the in-frame ones, dropping some. The sample lists more than 80,000 clones; 76% were seen once. The sample is drawn from a study of blood T cell repertoires in COVID-19. Overall study context: The United States, Italy and Spain were the sources of the acute and convalescent COVID-19 samples.

Seattle cases were enrolled at active infection and followed longitudinally. Sequencing used peripheral blood. This TCR was recovered from a man aged 80 or over with COVID-19, enrolled during active disease.

The CDR3 protein is CASINRGPGNTIYF. CDR3 DNA: TGTGCCAGCATCAACAGGGGGCCTGGAAACACCATATATTTT. The chain is built from TRBV5-5 and TRBJ1-3; 9 nucleotides align to TRBD1. V shed 6 bases, J shed 2 bases, and the junction held 3 bases outside the gene matches. This CDR3 spans 14 amino acids. Germline V CDR1 and CDR2: SGHKS, YYEKEE (reference sequence).